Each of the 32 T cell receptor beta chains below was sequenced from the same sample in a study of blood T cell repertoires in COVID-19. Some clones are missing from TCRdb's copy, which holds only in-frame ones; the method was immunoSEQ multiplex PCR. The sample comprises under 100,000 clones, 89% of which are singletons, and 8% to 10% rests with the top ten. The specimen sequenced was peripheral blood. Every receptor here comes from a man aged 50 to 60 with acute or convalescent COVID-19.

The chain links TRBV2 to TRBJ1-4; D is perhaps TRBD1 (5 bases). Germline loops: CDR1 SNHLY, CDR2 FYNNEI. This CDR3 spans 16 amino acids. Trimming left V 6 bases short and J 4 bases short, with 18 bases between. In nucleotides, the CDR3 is TGTGCCAGCAGGGACTACTTGGGAGGGGTTAATGAAAAACTGTTTTTT. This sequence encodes CASRDYLGGVNEKLFF.

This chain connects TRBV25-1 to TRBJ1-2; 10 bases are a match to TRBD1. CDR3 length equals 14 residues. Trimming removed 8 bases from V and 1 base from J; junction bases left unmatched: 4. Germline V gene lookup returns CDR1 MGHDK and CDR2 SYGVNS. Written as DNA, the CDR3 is TGTGCCAGCCGGGGGACAGGGGTTAACTATGGCTACACCTTC. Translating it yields CASRGTGVNYGYTF.

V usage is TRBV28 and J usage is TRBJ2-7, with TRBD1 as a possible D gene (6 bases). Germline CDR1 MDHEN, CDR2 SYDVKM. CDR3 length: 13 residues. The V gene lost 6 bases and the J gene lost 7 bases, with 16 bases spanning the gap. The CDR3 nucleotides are TGTGCCAGCAGCCCAGACAGGCGCAGAGAGCAGTACGTC. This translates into CASSPDRRREQYV.

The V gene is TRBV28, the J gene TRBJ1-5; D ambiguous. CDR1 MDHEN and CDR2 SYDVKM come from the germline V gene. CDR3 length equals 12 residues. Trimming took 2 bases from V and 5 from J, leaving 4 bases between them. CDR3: CASSLRYQPQHF. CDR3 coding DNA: TGTGCCAGCAGTTTACGTTATCAGCCCCAGCATTTT. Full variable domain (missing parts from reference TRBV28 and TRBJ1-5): DVKVTQSSRYLVKRTGEKVFLECVQDMDHENMFWYRQDPGLGLRLIYFSYDVKMKEKGDIPEGYSVSREKKERFSLILESASTNQTSMYLCASSLRYQPQHFGDGTRLSIL.

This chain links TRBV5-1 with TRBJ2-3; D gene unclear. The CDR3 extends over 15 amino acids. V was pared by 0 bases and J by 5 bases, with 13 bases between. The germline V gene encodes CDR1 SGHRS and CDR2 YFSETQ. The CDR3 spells CASSLVHVYGDTQYF. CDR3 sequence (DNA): TGCGCCAGCAGCTTGGTCCATGTATACGGAGATACGCAGTATTTT. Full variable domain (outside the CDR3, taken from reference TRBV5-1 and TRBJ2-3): KAGVTQTPRYLIKTRGQQVTLSCSPISGHRSVSWYQQTPGQGLQFLFEYFSETQRNKGNFPGRFSGRQFSNSRSEMNVSTLELGDSALYLCASSLVHVYGDTQYFGPGTRLTVL.

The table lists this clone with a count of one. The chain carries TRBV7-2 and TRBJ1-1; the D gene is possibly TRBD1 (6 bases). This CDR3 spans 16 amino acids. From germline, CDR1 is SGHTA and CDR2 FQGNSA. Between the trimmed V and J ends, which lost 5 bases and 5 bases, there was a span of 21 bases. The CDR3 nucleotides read TGTGCCAGCAGCCTAAACAACAGGGCCGGACAGACTGAAGCTTTCTTT. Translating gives CASSLNNRAGQTEAFF.

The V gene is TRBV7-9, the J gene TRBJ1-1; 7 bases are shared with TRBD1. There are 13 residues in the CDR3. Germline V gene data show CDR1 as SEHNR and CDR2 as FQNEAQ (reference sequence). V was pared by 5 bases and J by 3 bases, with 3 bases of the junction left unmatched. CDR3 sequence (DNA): TGTGCCAGCAGCACTCAGGGGGACACTGAAGCTTTCTTT. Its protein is CASSTQGDTEAFF.

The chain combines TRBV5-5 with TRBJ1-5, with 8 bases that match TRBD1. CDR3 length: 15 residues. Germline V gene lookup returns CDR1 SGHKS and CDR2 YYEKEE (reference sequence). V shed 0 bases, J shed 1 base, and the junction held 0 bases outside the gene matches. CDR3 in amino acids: CASSLAGGSNQPQHF. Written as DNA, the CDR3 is TGTGCCAGCAGCTTGGCAGGGGGCAGCAATCAGCCCCAGCATTTT.

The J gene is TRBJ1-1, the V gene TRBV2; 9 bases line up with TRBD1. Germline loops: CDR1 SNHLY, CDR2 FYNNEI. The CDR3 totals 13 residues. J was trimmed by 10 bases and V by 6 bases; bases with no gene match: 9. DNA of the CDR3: TGTGCCAGCAGCCGGGACAGGGAAGAGGCAGCTTTCTTT. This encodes CASSRDREEAAFF.

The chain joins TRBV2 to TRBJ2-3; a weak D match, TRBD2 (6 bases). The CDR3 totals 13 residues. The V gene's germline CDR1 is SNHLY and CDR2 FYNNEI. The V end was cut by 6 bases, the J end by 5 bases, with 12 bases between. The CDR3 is CASSRLGLDTQYF. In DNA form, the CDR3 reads TGTGCCAGCAGCCGACTGGGACTAGATACGCAGTATTTT.

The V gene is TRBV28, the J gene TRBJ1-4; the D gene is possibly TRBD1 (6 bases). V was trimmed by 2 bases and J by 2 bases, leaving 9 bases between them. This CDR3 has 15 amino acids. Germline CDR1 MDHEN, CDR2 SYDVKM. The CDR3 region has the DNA TGTGCCAGCAGTTTACGAACAGGGACTAATGAAAAACTGTTTTTT. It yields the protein CASSLRTGTNEKLFF.

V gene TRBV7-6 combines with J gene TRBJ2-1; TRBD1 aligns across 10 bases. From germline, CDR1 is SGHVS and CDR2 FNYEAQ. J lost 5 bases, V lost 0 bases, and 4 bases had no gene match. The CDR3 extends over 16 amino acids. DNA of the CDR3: TGTGCCAGCAGCTTAGCGGGACAGGGGAGGGACAATGAGCAGTTCTTC. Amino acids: CASSLAGQGRDNEQFF.

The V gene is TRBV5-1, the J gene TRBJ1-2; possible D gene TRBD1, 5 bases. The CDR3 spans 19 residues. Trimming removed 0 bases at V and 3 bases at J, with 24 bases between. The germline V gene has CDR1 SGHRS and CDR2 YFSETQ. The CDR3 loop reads CASSLAPDGRVRGHYGYTF. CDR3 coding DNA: TGCGCCAGCAGCTTGGCCCCTGATGGCAGGGTTCGAGGTCACTATGGCTACACCTTC.

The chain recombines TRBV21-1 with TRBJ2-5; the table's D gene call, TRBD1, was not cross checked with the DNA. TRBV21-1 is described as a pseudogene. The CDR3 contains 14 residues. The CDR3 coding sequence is TGTGCCAGCAGCAAAGGACAGGGTCAAGAGACCCAGTACTTC. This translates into CASSKGQGQETQYF.

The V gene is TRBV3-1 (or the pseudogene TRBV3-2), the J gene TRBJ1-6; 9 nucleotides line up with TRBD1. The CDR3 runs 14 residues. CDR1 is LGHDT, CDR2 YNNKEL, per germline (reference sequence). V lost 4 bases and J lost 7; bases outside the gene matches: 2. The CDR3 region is CASSRGQGNSPLHF. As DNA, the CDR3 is TGTGCCAGCAGCCGGGGACAGGGAAATTCACCCCTCCACTTT.

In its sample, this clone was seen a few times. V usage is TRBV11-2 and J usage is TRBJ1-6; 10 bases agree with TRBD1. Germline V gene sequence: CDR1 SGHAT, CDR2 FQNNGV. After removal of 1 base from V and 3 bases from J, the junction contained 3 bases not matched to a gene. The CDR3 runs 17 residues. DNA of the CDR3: TGTGCCAGCAGCTTAGGGGACAGGGGCGACTATAATTCACCCCTCCACTTT. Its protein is CASSLGDRGDYNSPLHF.

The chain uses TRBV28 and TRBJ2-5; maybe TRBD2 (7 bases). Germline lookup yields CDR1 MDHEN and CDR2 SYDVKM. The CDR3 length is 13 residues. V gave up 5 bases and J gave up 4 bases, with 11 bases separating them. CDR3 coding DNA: TGTGCCAGCAGTAGGGGGGGACGAGAGACCCAGTACTTC. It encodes CASSRGGRETQYF.

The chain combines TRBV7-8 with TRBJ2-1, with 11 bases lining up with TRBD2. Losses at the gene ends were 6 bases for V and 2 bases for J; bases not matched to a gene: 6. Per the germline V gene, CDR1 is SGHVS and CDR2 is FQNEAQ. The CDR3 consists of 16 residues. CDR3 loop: CASRASGGLPYNEQFF. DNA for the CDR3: TGTGCCAGCAGGGCTAGCGGGGGGCTCCCCTACAATGAGCAGTTCTTC.

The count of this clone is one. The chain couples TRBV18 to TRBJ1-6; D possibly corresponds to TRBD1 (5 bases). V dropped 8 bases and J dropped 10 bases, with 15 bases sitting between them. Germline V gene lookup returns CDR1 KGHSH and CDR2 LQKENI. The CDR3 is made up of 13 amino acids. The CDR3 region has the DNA TGTGCCAGCACTGCCTCCAGGGAATCACCCCTCCACTTT. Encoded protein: CASTASRESPLHF. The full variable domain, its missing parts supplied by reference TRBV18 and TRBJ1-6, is NAGVMQNPRHLVRRRGQEARLRCSPMKGHSHVYWYRQLPEEGLKFMVYLQKENIIDESGMPKERFSAEFPKEGPSILRIQQVVRGDSAAYFCASTASRESPLHFGNGTRLTVT.

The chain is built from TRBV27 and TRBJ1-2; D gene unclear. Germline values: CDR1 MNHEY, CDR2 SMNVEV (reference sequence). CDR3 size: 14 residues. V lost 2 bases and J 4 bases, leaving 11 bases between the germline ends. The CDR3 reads CASSLTQASYGYTF. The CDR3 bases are TGTGCCAGCAGTTTAACCCAAGCCTCCTATGGCTACACCTTC.

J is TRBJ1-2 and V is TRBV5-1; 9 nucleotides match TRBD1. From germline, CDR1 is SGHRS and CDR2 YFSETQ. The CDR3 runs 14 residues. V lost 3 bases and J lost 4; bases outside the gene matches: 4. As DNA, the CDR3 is TGCGCCAGCAGCTCCGGGACAGGGATCTATGGCTACACCTTC. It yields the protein CASSSGTGIYGYTF.

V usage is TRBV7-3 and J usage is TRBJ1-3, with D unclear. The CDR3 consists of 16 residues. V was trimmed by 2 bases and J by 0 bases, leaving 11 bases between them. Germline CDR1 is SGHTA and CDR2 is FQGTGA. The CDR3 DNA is TGTGCCAGCAGCTTAGGCCCGGGAAGCTCTGGAAACACCATATATTTT. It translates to CASSLGPGSSGNTIYF.

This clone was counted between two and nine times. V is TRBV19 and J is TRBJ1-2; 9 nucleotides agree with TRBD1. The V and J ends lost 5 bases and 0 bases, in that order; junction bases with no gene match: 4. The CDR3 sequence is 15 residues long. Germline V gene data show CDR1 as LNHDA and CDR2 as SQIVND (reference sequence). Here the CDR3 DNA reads TGTGCCAGTAGTCCGCGGACAGGGGCTAACTATGGCTACACCTTC. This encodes CASSPRTGANYGYTF. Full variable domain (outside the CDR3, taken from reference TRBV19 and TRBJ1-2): DGGITQSPKYLFRKEGQNVTLSCEQNLNHDAMYWYRQDPGQGLRLIYYSQIVNDFQKGDIAEGYSVSREKKESFPLTVTSAQKNPTAFYLCASSPRTGANYGYTFGSGTRLTVV.

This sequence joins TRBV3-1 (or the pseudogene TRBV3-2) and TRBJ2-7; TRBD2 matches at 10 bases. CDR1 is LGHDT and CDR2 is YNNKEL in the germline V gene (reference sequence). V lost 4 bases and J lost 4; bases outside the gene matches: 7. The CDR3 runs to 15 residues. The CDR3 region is CASSPIGTSAYEQYF. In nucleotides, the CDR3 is TGTGCCAGCAGCCCTATAGGGACTAGCGCTTACGAGCAGTACTTC.

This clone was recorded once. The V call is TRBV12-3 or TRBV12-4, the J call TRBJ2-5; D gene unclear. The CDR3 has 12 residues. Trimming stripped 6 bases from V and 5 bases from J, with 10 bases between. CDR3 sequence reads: CASRSPGETQYF. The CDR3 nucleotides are TGTGCCAGCAGATCCCCCGGGGAGACCCAGTACTTC.

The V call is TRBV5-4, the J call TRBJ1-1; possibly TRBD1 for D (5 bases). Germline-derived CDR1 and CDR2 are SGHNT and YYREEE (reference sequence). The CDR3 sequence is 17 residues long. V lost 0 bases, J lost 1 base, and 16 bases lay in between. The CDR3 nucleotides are TGTGCCAGCAGCTTGGTCGGGGGTGGAATGGGGAACACTGAAGCTTTCTTT. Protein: CASSLVGGGMGNTEAFF. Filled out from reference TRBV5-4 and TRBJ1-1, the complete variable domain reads ETGVTQSPTHLIKTRGQQVTLRCSSQSGHNTVSWYQQALGQGPQFIFQYYREEENGRGNFPPRFSGLQFPNYSSELNVNALELDDSALYLCASSLVGGGMGNTEAFFGQGTRLTVV.

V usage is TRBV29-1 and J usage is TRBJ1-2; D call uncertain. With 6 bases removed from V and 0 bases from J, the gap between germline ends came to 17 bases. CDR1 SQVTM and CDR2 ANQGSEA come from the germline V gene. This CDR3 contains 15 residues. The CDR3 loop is CSVELDTAPNYGYTF. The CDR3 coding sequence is TGCAGCGTAGAACTCGACACGGCGCCTAACTATGGCTACACCTTC.

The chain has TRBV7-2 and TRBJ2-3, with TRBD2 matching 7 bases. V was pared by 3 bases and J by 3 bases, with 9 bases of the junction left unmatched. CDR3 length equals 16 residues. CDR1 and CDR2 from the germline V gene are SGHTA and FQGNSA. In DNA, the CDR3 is TGTGCCAGCAGCTTCCAAGCGGGGCAGAGAACAGATACGCAGTATTTT. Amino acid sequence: CASSFQAGQRTDTQYF.

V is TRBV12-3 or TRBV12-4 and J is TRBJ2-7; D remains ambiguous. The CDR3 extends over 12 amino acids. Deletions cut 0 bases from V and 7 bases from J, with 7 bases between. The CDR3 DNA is TGTGCCAGCAGTTTAGCCTCGAGGGAGCAGTACGTC. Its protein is CASSLASREQYV.

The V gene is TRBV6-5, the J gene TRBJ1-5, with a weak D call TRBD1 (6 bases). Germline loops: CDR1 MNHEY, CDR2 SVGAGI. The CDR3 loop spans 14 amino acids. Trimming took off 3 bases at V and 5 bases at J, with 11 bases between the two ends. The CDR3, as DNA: TGTGCCAGCAGTTATAGACAGGTAGATCAGCCCCAGCATTTT. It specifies CASSYRQVDQPQHF.

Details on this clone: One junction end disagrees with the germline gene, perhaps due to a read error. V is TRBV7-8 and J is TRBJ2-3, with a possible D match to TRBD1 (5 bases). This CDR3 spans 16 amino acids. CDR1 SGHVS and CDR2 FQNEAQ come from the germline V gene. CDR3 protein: CASSSIVGDFTGTQYF. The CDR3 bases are TGTGCCAGCAGCTCTATAGTAGGAGACTTCACAGGTACGCAGTATTTT.

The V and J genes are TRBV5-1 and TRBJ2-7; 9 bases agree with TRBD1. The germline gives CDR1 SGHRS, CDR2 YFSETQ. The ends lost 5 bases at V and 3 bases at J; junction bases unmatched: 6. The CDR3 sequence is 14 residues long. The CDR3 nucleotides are TGCGCCAGCAGTGCCGGGACAGGGAGCTACGAGCAGTACTTC. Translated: CASSAGTGSYEQYF.